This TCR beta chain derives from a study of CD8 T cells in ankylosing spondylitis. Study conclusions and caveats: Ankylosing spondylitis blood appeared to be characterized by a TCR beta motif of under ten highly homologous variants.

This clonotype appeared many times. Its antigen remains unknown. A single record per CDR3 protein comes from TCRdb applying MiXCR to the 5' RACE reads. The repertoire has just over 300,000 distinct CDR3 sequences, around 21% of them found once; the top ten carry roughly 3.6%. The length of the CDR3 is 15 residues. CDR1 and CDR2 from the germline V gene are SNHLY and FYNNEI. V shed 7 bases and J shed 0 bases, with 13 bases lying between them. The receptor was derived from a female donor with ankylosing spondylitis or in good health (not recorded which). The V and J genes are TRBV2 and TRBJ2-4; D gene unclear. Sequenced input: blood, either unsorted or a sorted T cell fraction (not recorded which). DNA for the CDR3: TGTGCCAGCACCCAACGAGCCCTAGCCAAAAACATTCAGTACTTC. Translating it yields CASTQRALAKNIQYF.